Each of the 32 T cell receptor beta chains below was sequenced from the same sample in a study of blood T cell repertoires in COVID-19. The repertoire was sequenced with immunoSEQ multiplex PCR; TCRdb's copy has only in-frame clones and lacks some. This sample has approximately 150,000 clones, with roughly 91% found just once. The sequencing sample was made of peripheral blood. These receptors were collected from a man aged 45-65 years with active or convalescent COVID-19.

V usage is TRBV27 and J usage is TRBJ2-4, with D unresolved. V was cut by 8 bases and J by 6 bases, with 20 bases left in between. Germline V gene data show CDR1 as MNHEY and CDR2 as SMNVEV (reference sequence). CDR3 length equals 15 residues. CDR3 region: CASSSQRVSSNIQYF. The CDR3 coding sequence is TGTGCCAGCTCTTCCCAACGGGTCTCTTCAAACATTCAGTACTTC.

This sequence joins TRBV24-1 and TRBJ2-5; 9 bases agree with TRBD2. This CDR3 has 16 amino acids. V dropped 3 bases and J dropped 5; count of bases not matched to a gene: 9. Germline assignment: CDR1 KGHDR and CDR2 SFDVKD. CDR3 amino acids: CATSDRPGLARETQYF. For the CDR3, the DNA is TGTGCCACCAGTGATCGTCCTGGACTAGCGAGGGAGACCCAGTACTTC.

The chain has TRBV3-1 (or the pseudogene TRBV3-2) and TRBJ1-1; D call uncertain. The CDR3 runs 14 residues. V lost 1 base, J lost 6 bases, and 12 bases lay in between. Germline V CDR1 and CDR2: LGHDT, YNNKEL (reference sequence). The CDR3 DNA reads TGTGCCAGCAGCCAAGTGGAGGGCCTGGCTGAAGCTTTCTTT. This gives the protein CASSQVEGLAEAFF.

The chain employs TRBV19 and TRBJ1-5; D gene ambiguous. The CDR3 length is 14 residues. V was pared by 3 bases and J by 0 bases, with 6 bases between. In germline, CDR1 is LNHDA, CDR2 SQIVND (reference sequence). Here the CDR3 DNA reads TGTGCCAGTAGTATCGGGGATAGCAATCAGCCCCAGCATTTT. Protein product: CASSIGDSNQPQHF.

This clone was detected once. This chain joins TRBV18 and TRBJ1-3; possible D gene TRBD1, 6 bases. This CDR3 spans 14 amino acids. Germline loops: CDR1 KGHSH, CDR2 LQKENI. Trimming took 3 bases from V and 4 from J, leaving 10 bases between them. DNA for the CDR3: TGTGCCAGCTCACCCGCAGGGGCCGGAAACACCATATATTTT. This codes for CASSPAGAGNTIYF.

This chain joins TRBV3-1 (or the pseudogene TRBV3-2) and TRBJ1-2; D gene ambiguous. This CDR3 is 14 amino acids long. V shed 0 bases and J shed 0 bases, with 5 bases lying between them. CDR1 is LGHDT and CDR2 is YNNKEL in the germline V gene (reference sequence). The CDR3 sequence is CASSQDSPNYGYTF. The DNA for the CDR3 is TGTGCCAGCAGCCAAGACAGTCCTAACTATGGCTACACCTTC.

The rearrangement links TRBV5-1 to TRBJ1-4, with 7 bases that match TRBD1. Per germline, CDR1 SGHRS and CDR2 YFSETQ. V gave up 4 bases and J gave up 2 bases; unmatched junction bases: 8. This CDR3 is built from 16 residues. The CDR3 DNA reads TGCGCCAGCAGCCACAGGGGTCCGGATACTAATGAAAAACTGTTTTTT. The encoded protein is CASSHRGPDTNEKLFF.

This chain links TRBV19 with TRBJ2-2, with TRBD1 matching over 7 bases. CDR3 length: 14 amino acids. V lost 5 bases to trimming and J lost 6 bases; unmatched junction nucleotides: 6. Germline values: CDR1 LNHDA, CDR2 SQIVND (reference sequence). The CDR3 DNA reads TGTGCCAGTAGTCAACAGGGGTTCCCCGGGGAGCTGTTTTTT. Protein: CASSQQGFPGELFF.

The chain carries TRBV4-1 and TRBJ2-2, with 9 bases matching TRBD1. The germline CDR1 and CDR2 sequences are MGHRA and YSYEKL. The CDR3 consists of 15 residues. After removal of 5 bases from V and 3 bases from J, the junction contained 4 bases not matched to a gene. CDR3 residues: CASSKQGADTGELFF. The DNA for the CDR3 is TGCGCCAGCAGCAAACAGGGGGCGGACACCGGGGAGCTGTTTTTT.

The CDR3 DNA follows: TGTGCCAGCAGCGCCCTCCAGTATAAGGGGTTAGTGGAAAAACTGTTTTTT. Translation gives CASSALQYKGLVEKLFF. The J gene is TRBJ1-4, the V gene TRBV2; D possibly corresponds to TRBD1 (5 bases). The CDR3 consists of 17 residues. The V and J ends lost 6 bases and 8 bases respectively, with 25 bases between them. Germline V gene lookup returns CDR1 SNHLY and CDR2 FYNNEI.

The chain has TRBV7-2 and TRBJ2-7, with 8 positions matching TRBD2. The CDR3 is made up of 15 amino acids. V lost 5 bases, J lost 2 bases, and 8 bases stayed unmatched. Germline-derived CDR1 and CDR2 are SGHTA and FQGNSA. The chain's CDR3 is CASSTSSGEAYEQYF. CDR3 nucleotides: TGTGCCAGCAGCACCAGTAGCGGGGAGGCCTACGAGCAGTACTTC.

This clone has just one count. V is TRBV6-6 and J is TRBJ2-7; perhaps TRBD1 as D (6 bases). This CDR3 region has 14 residues. From germline, CDR1 is MNHNY and CDR2 SVGAGI (reference sequence). V lost 6 bases and J lost 7, with 19 bases in between. CDR3 region: CASRLTGKASEQYF. For the CDR3, the DNA is TGTGCCAGCAGGCTTACAGGGAAGGCTTCTGAGCAGTACTTC.

V and J are TRBV4-2 and TRBJ1-2, with D unclear. This CDR3 contains 13 residues. CDR1 is LGHNA and CDR2 is YNFKEQ in the germline V gene. The V gene lost 4 bases and the J gene lost 9 bases, with 15 bases spanning the gap. CDR3 in DNA: TGTGCCAGCAGCCTACTGGTCGCTAATAGCTACACCTTC. Protein sequence: CASSLLVANSYTF.

The rearrangement joins TRBV5-6 to TRBJ2-1; 9 nucleotides agree with TRBD2. Germline V CDR1 and CDR2: SGHDT, YYEEEE. CDR3 length: 17 residues. V shed 1 base, J shed 4 bases, and the junction held 9 bases outside the gene matches. CDR3 coding DNA: TGTGCCAGCAGCTTGTCGGGTAGCGGGGGCCTATACAATGAGCAGTTCTTC. Protein product: CASSLSGSGGLYNEQFF.

The rearrangement uses TRBV2 and TRBJ2-3; 14 bases are a match to TRBD2. Per the germline V gene, CDR1 is SNHLY and CDR2 is FYNNEI. J lost 5 bases, V lost 9 bases, and 4 bases had no gene match. CDR3 length: 14 residues. Written as DNA, the CDR3 is TGTGCCAGGACTAGCGGGAGGGATCGAGATACGCAGTATTTT. It encodes CARTSGRDRDTQYF.

The CDR3 region is CSVGIRAGALRAQYF. The CDR3 nucleotides are TGCAGCGTTGGTATTAGGGCAGGGGCCCTGAGGGCGCAGTATTTT. The V and J genes are TRBV29-1 and TRBJ2-3; a possible D gene is TRBD1 (6 bases). CDR1 SQVTM and CDR2 ANQGSEA come from the germline V gene. The CDR3 covers 15 residues. V lost 4 bases and J lost 10, with 24 bases in between.

This rearrangement joins TRBV5-1 to TRBJ2-7; TRBD2 aligns across 13 bases. Germline CDR1 SGHRS, CDR2 YFSETQ. The CDR3 spans 14 residues. After removal of 4 bases from V and 6 bases from J, the junction contained 4 bases not matched to a gene. The CDR3 DNA reads as TGCGCCAGCAGCACTAGCGGGAGGGCCCTCGAGCAGTACTTC. Encoded protein: CASSTSGRALEQYF. The full variable domain, in which reference TRBV5-1 and TRBJ2-7 provide the parts outside the CDR3, is KAGVTQTPRYLIKTRGQQVTLSCSPISGHRSVSWYQQTPGQGLQFLFEYFSETQRNKGNFPGRFSGRQFSNSRSEMNVSTLELGDSALYLCASSTSGRALEQYFGPGTRLTVT.

V usage is TRBV10-3 and J usage is TRBJ1-1; D call uncertain. The length of the CDR3 is 12 residues. Germline CDR1 and CDR2: ENHRY and SYGVKD. Trimming took off 8 bases at V and 1 base at J, with 8 bases between the two ends. The CDR3: CAIGRPNTEAFF. The CDR3 nucleotides read TGTGCCATCGGCAGGCCGAACACTGAAGCTTTCTTT.

V gene TRBV27 combines with J gene TRBJ2-4; D is possibly TRBD2 (6 bases). Looked up from germline, CDR1 is MNHEY and CDR2 is SMNVEV (reference sequence). The V end lost 5 bases, the J end lost 11 bases, and 28 bases lay between the germline ends. The CDR3 extends over 17 amino acids. The CDR3 DNA is TGTGCCAGCAGTCCCTTCGCGGGCAGCGGGCCTTTTAAGGTTCAGTACTTC. Residues: CASSPFAGSGPFKVQYF.

V is TRBV28 and J is TRBJ2-1; TRBD2 agrees at 7 bases. V shed 6 bases, J shed 0 bases, and the junction held 14 bases outside the gene matches. The CDR3 runs to 18 residues. Germline V gives CDR1 MDHEN, CDR2 SYDVKM. The CDR3 DNA is TGTGCCAGCAGCCGCCGGGGCGGGAGCCCCAGCTCCTACAATGAGCAGTTCTTC. It encodes CASSRRGGSPSSYNEQFF.

This chain uses TRBV3-1 (or the pseudogene TRBV3-2) with TRBJ2-1; TRBD2 matches 12 bases. The length of the CDR3 is 20 residues. With V trimmed by 1 base and J by 0 bases, 10 bases remained unmatched. Germline CDR1 and CDR2: LGHDT and YNNKEL (reference sequence). The CDR3 sequence is CASSQGALAGGTDSYNEQFF. CDR3 in DNA: TGTGCCAGCAGCCAAGGTGCCCTAGCGGGAGGGACCGACTCCTACAATGAGCAGTTCTTC.

This chain joins TRBV7-2 and TRBJ1-2, with D hard to call. Germline V gives CDR1 SGHTA, CDR2 FQGNSA. The CDR3 is made up of 14 amino acids. V was shortened by 5 bases and J by 4 bases, with 14 bases between the two germline ends. The CDR3: CASSPSEGFYGYTF. CDR3 coding DNA: TGTGCCAGCAGCCCCTCTGAGGGTTTCTATGGCTACACCTTC.

The chain links TRBV30 to TRBJ2-5; 8 nucleotides align to TRBD2. Germline lookup yields CDR1 GTSNPN and CDR2 SVGIG (reference sequence). V lost 1 base, J lost 4 bases, and 8 bases stayed unmatched. This CDR3 has 15 amino acids. In DNA, the CDR3 is TGTGCCTGGAGTGCGACTAGCGCCCCGGGAGAGACCCAGTACTTC. This sequence encodes CAWSATSAPGETQYF.

The chain links TRBV6-8 to TRBJ2-5; D call uncertain. CDR1 and CDR2 (germline): MNHGY, SAAAGT. V was cut by 2 bases and J by 5 bases, with 6 bases left in between. This CDR3 is 12 amino acids long. In nucleotides, the CDR3 is TGTGCCAGCAGTTACCCCCCGGAGACCCAGTACTTC. It encodes CASSYPPETQYF.

The chain employs TRBV10-3 and TRBJ1-4; D call uncertain. Trimming pared 6 bases from V and 7 bases from J, leaving 9 bases between. Per the germline V gene, CDR1 is ENHRY and CDR2 is SYGVKD. This CDR3 has 12 residues. CDR3 coding DNA: TGTGCCATCAGAGATGGGAGTGAAAAACTGTTTTTT. Its translation: CAIRDGSEKLFF.

The chain combines TRBV9 with TRBJ1-6; D possibly corresponds to TRBD1 (6 bases). CDR1 and CDR2 (germline): SGDLS, YYNGEE. V was pared by 3 bases and J by 9 bases, with 16 bases between. This CDR3 has 15 amino acids. The CDR3 DNA reads TGTGCCAGCAGCGCGTCAGGGGATAGTATTTCACCCCTCCACTTT. It translates to CASSASGDSISPLHF.

A single count supports this clone. CDR3 region: CASSFLAGEEYEQYF. CDR3 in DNA: TGCGCCAGCAGCTTTTTGGCGGGAGAGGAGTACGAGCAGTACTTC. The chain joins TRBV5-1 to TRBJ2-7; 7 bases map to TRBD2. The germline CDR1 and CDR2 sequences are SGHRS and YFSETQ. V lost 2 bases, J lost 4 bases, and 9 bases stayed unmatched. The CDR3 is 15 residues long.

This rearrangement joins TRBV29-1 to TRBJ2-3; 7 bases are a match to TRBD2. Germline V lookup: CDR1 SQVTM, CDR2 ANQGSEA. The trim removed 2 bases at V and 7 bases at J, leaving 27 bases unmatched. This CDR3 is built from 20 residues. CDR3 DNA: TGCAGCGTTGAATCGCGGCGGTCGGGGACTAACCTCCTCGAATCAAATACGCAGTATTTT. Protein sequence: CSVESRRSGTNLLESNTQYF.

The gene calls are TRBV15 and TRBJ1-1; 7 nucleotides align to TRBD1. The CDR3 length is 17 residues. CDR1 and CDR2 from the germline V gene are LNHNV and YYDKDF (reference sequence). The ends lost 5 bases at V and 4 bases at J; junction bases unmatched: 16. CDR3 bases: TGTGCCACCAGCGGAAGAGCCGTGACAGGGTATTCCACTGAAGCTTTCTTT. Translation: CATSGRAVTGYSTEAFF.

V is TRBV19 and J is TRBJ1-4; D not resolved. V lost 5 bases to trimming and J lost 0 bases, with 10 bases between them. Looked up from germline, CDR1 is LNHDA and CDR2 is SQIVND (reference sequence). The CDR3 is 15 amino acids. The CDR3 loop reads CASSRDTATNEKLFF. The CDR3 DNA reads TGTGCCAGTAGTCGCGACACTGCAACTAATGAAAAACTGTTTTTT.

V usage is TRBV19 and J usage is TRBJ2-3; TRBD2 is a possible D gene (5 bases). V was cut by 5 bases and J by 5 bases, with 14 bases left in between. The germline V gene encodes CDR1 LNHDA and CDR2 SQIVND (reference sequence). The CDR3 covers 14 residues. The CDR3 sequence is CASSLREEGDTQYF. The CDR3 DNA reads TGTGCCAGTAGTCTGAGGGAAGAAGGAGATACGCAGTATTTT.

V usage is TRBV7-2 and J usage is TRBJ1-6; no reliable D call. Germline V gives CDR1 SGHTA, CDR2 FQGNSA. V dropped 1 base and J dropped 7 bases, with 5 bases sitting between them. CDR3 length equals 13 residues. The CDR3 DNA is TGTGCCAGCAGCTTAGGGCCGAATTCACCCCTCCACTTT. It specifies CASSLGPNSPLHF. The full variable domain, completed using reference TRBV7-2 and TRBJ1-6, is GAGVSQSPSNKVTEKGKDVELRCDPISGHTALYWYRQSLGQGLEFLIYFQGNSAPDKSGLPSDRFSAERTGGSVSTLTIQRTQQEDSAVYLCASSLGPNSPLHFGNGTRLTVT.